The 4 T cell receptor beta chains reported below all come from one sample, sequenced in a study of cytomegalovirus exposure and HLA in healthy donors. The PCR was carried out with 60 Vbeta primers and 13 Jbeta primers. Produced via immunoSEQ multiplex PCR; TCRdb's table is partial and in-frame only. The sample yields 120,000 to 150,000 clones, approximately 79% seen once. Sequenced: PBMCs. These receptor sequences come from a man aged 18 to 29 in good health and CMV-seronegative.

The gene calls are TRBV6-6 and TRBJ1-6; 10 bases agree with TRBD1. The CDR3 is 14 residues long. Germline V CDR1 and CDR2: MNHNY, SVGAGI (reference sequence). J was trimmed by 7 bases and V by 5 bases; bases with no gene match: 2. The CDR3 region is CASSPDRGNSPLHF. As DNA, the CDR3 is TGTGCCAGCAGTCCGGACAGGGGGAATTCACCCCTCCACTTT.

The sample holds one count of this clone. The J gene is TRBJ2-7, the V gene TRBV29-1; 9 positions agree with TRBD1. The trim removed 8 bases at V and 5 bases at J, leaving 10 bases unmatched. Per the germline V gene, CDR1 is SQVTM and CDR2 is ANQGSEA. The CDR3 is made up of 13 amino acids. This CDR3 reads CSTLGQGRDEQYF. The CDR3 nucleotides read TGCAGCACCCTAGGACAGGGGAGGGACGAGCAGTACTTC.

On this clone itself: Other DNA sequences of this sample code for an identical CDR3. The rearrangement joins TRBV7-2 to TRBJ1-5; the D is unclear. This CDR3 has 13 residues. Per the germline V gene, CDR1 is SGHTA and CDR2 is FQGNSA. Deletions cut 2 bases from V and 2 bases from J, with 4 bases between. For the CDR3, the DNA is TGTGCCAGCAGCTTACAGGGCAATCAGCCCCAGCATTTT. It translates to CASSLQGNQPQHF.

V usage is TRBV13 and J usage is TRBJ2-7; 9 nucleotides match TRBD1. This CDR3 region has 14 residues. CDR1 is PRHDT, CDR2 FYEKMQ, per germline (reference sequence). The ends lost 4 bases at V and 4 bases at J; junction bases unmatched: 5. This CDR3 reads CASSSGTGSYEQYF. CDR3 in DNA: TGTGCCAGCAGCTCCGGGACAGGGAGTTACGAGCAGTACTTC.